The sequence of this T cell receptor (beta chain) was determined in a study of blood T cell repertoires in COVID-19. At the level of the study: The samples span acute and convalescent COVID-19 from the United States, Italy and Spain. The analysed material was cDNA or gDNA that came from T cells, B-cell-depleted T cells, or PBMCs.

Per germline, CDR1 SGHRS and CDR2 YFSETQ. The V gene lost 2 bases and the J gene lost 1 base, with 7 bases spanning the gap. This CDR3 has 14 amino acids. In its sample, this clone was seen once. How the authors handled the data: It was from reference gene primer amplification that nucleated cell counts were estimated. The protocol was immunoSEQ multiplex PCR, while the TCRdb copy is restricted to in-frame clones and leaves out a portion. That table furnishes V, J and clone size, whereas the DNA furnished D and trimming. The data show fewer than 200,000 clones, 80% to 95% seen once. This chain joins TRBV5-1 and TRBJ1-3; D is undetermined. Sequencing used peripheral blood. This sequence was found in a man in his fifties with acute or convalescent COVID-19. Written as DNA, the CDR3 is TGCGCCAGCAGCTTTGGCCCTTCTGGAAACACCATATATTTT. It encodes CASSFGPSGNTIYF.